This passage covers 6 T cell receptor beta chains from one sample sequenced in a study of shared clonotypes between healthy human individuals. The table came from immunoSEQ multiplex PCR; TCRdb's copy has only in-frame clones and leaves some out. Here the sample spans about 500,000 clones, roughly 80% being singletons. Sequencing was done on a sample of PBMCs. The receptors were gathered from a woman aged 35 to 49 in good health. Some clones in this sample may be carry-over from other donors' samples.

V usage is TRBV19 and J usage is TRBJ2-2, with D possibly TRBD1 on 5 matching bases. The ends were cut back, 4 bases at V and 1 base at J, with 10 bases in the middle. The length of the CDR3 is 15 residues. Germline CDR1 and CDR2: LNHDA and SQIVND (reference sequence). The CDR3 DNA sequence: TGTGCCAGTAGTAATGGACAACAGAACACCGGGGAGCTGTTTTTT. Translation gives CASSNGQQNTGELFF.

The chain employs TRBV2 and TRBJ2-1; TRBD2 matches 8 bases. V was clipped by 6 bases and J by 0 bases; unmatched bases: 4. The V gene's germline CDR1 is SNHLY and CDR2 FYNNEI. The CDR3 length is 15 residues. The DNA of the CDR3 is TGTGCCAGCAGGGCGGGAGGAAGCTCCTACAATGAGCAGTTCTTC. This sequence encodes CASRAGGSSYNEQFF.

The rearrangement uses TRBV19 and TRBJ1-5, with D tentatively TRBD1 (5 bases). This CDR3 comprises 18 residues. V was shortened by 5 bases and J by 4 bases, with 24 bases between the two germline ends. CDR1 and CDR2 from the germline V gene are LNHDA and SQIVND (reference sequence). CDR3 sequence reads: CASSPHLSRGEQNQPQHF. Here the CDR3 DNA reads TGTGCCAGTAGTCCCCACCTGTCCCGAGGGGAGCAGAATCAGCCCCAGCATTTT.

The V gene is TRBV5-4, the J gene TRBJ2-7; 8 nucleotides line up with TRBD1. V was clipped by 1 base and J by 2 bases; unmatched bases: 5. The CDR3 sequence is 15 residues long. Germline values: CDR1 SGHNT, CDR2 YYREEE (reference sequence). As DNA, the CDR3 is TGTGCCAGCAGCTTGTCCGGACAGGGAACCTACGAGCAGTACTTC. Translated, it gives CASSLSGQGTYEQYF.

The chain has TRBV11-2 and TRBJ2-3; D possibly corresponds to TRBD2 (7 bases). CDR1 is SGHAT, CDR2 FQNNGV, per germline. The length of the CDR3 is 16 residues. V lost 5 bases and J 1 base, leaving 16 bases between the germline ends. The chain's CDR3 is CASSPLGGGRTDTQYF. CDR3 in DNA: TGTGCCAGCAGCCCTCTAGGGGGAGGGCGCACAGATACGCAGTATTTT.

The chain joins TRBV4-2 to TRBJ2-1; 9 positions agree with TRBD2. The length of the CDR3 is 16 residues. CDR1 and CDR2 from the germline V gene are LGHNA and YNFKEQ. The V and J ends lost 0 bases and 9 bases, in that order; junction bases with no gene match: 9. The CDR3 region is CASSQDPLAGPAEQFF. The CDR3 DNA reads TGTGCCAGCAGCCAAGATCCCCTAGCGGGACCTGCTGAGCAGTTCTTC.